The clone carrying this T cell receptor (beta chain) was observed at least ten times. The data belong to a study of T cell repertoires in cytomegalovirus infection. A single record per CDR3 protein comes from TCRdb applying MiXCR to the reads. The data hold approximately 140,000 distinct CDR3 sequences, with roughly 9% observed a single time. CDR3 size: 15 residues. The V gene lost 0 bases and the J gene lost 2 bases, with 12 bases spanning the gap. The germline gives CDR1 SGHRS, CDR2 YFSETQ. The TCR was taken from a human donor in good health (CMV status not recorded). Some clones in this sample may be carry-over from other donors' samples. The chain couples TRBV5-1 to TRBJ2-7; D not resolved. Sequenced: PBMCs. CDR3 nucleotide sequence: TGCGCCAGCAGCTTGGAACATATCCCAACCTACGAGCAGTACTTC. Translation gives CASSLEHIPTYEQYF.